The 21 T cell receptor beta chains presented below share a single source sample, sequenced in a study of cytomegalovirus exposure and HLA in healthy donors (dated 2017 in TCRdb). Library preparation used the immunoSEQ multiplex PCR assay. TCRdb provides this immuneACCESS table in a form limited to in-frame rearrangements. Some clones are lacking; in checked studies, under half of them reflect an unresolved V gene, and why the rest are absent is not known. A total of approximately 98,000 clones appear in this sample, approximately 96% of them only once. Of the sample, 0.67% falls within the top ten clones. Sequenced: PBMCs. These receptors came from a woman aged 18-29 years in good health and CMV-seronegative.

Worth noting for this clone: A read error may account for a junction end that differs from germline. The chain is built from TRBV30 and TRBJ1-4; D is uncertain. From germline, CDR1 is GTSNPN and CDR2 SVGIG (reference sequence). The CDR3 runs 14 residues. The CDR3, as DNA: TGTGCCTGCAGTGGGGAGACACTCTTGGAAAAACTGTTTTTT. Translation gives CACSGETLLEKLFF.

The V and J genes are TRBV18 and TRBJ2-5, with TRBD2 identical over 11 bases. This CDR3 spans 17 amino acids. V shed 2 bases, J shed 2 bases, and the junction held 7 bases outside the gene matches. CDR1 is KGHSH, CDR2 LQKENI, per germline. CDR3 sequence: CASSPRLAGGTQETQYF. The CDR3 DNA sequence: TGTGCCAGCTCACCAAGGCTAGCGGGGGGCACTCAAGAGACCCAGTACTTC.

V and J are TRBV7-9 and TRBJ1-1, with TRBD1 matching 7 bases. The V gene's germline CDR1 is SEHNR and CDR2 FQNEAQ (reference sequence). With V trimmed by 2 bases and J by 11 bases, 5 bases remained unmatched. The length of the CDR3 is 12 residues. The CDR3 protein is CASSLSGTEAFF. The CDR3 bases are TGTGCCAGCAGCTTATCCGGGACAGAGGCTTTCTTT.

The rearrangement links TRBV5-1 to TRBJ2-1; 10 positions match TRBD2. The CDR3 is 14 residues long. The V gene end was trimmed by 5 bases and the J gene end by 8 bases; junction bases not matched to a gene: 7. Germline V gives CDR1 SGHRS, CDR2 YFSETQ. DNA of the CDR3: TGCGCCAGCAGGAGAAGCGGGGGGGCCGATGAGCAGTTCTTC. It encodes CASRRSGGADEQFF.

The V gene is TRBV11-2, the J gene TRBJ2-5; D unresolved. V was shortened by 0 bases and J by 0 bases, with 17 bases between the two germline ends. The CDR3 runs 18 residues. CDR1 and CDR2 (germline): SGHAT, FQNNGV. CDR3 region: CASSLDRPLGRNQETQYF. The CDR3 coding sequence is TGTGCCAGCAGCTTAGATAGACCCCTGGGCAGGAACCAAGAGACCCAGTACTTC.

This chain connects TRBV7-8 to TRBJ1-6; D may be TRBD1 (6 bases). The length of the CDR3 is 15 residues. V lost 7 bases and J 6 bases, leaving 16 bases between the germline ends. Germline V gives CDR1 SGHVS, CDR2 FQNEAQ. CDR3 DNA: TGTGCCAGCACCCATCGGGGGGCATTTAATTCACCCCTCCACTTT. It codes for CASTHRGAFNSPLHF.

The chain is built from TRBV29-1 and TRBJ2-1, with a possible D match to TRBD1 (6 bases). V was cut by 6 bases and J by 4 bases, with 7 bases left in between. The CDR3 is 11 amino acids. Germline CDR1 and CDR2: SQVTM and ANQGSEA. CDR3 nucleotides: TGCAGCGTAACAGGGTACAATGAGCAGTTCTTC. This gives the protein CSVTGYNEQFF.

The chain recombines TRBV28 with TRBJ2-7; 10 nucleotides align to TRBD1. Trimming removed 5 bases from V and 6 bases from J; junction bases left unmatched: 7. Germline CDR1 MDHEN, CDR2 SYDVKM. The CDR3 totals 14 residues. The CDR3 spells CASSPYGDRGEQYF. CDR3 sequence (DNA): TGTGCCAGCAGTCCATACGGGGACAGGGGCGAGCAGTACTTC.

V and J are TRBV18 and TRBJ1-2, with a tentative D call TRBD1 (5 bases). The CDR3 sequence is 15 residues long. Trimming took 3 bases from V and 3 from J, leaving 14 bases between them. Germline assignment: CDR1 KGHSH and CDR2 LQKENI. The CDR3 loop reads CASSPPQGTHYGYTF. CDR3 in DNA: TGTGCCAGCTCACCTCCCCAGGGAACCCACTATGGCTACACCTTC. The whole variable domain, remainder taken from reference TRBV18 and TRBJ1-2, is NAGVMQNPRHLVRRRGQEARLRCSPMKGHSHVYWYRQLPEEGLKFMVYLQKENIIDESGMPKERFSAEFPKEGPSILRIQQVVRGDSAAYFCASSPPQGTHYGYTFGSGTRLTVV.

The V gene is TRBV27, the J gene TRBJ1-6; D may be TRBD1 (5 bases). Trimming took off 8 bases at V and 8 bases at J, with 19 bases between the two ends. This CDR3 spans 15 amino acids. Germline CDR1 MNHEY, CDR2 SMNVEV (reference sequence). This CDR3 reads CASRQSVQAYSPLHF. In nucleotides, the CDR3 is TGTGCCAGCCGACAGTCGGTACAGGCTTATTCACCCCTCCACTTT.

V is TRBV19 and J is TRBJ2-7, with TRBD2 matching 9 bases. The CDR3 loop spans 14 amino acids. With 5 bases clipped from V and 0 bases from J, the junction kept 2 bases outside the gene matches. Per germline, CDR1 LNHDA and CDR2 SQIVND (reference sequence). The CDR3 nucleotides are TGTGCCAGTAGTGCTAGCGGGGACTCCTACGAGCAGTACTTC. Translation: CASSASGDSYEQYF.

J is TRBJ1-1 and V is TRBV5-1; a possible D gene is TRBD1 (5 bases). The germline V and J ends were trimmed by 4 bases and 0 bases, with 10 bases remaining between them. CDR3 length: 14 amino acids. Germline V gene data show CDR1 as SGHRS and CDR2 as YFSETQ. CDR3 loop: CASSPRALNTEAFF. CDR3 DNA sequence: TGCGCCAGCAGCCCCAGGGCCTTGAACACTGAAGCTTTCTTT.

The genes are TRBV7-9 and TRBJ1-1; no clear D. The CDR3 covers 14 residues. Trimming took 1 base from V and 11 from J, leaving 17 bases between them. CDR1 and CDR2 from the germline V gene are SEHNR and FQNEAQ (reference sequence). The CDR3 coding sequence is TGTGCCAGCAGCTTAGATGCGGGCGCGGAAGACGCTTTCTTT. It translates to CASSLDAGAEDAFF.

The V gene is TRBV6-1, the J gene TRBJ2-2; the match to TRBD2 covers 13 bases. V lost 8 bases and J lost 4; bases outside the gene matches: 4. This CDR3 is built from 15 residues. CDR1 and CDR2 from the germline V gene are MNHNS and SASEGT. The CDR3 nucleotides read TGTGCCAGCTATAGGACTAGCGGGGGCACCGGGGAGCTGTTTTTT. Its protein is CASYRTSGGTGELFF.

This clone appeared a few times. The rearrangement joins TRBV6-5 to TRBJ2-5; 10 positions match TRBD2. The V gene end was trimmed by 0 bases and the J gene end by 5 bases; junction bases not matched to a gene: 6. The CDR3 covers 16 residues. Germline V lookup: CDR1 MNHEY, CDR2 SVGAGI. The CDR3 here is CASSYSKSGGAETQYF. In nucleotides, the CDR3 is TGTGCCAGCAGTTACTCGAAGAGCGGGGGGGCTGAGACCCAGTACTTC.

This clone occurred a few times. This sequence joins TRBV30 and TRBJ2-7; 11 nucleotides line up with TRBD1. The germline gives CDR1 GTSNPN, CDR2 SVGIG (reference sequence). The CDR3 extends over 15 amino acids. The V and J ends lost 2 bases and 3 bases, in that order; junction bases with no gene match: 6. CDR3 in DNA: TGTGCCTGGAGTAGGACAGGGGGCTCCCACTACGAGCAGTACTTC. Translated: CAWSRTGGSHYEQYF.

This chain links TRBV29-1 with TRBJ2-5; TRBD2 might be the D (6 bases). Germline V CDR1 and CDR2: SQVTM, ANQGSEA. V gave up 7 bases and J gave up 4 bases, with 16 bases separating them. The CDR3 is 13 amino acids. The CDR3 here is CSAEAGPGETQYF. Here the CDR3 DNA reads TGCAGCGCCGAGGCGGGGCCTGGAGAGACCCAGTACTTC. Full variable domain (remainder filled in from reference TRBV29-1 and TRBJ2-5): SAVISQKPSRDICQRGTSLTIQCQVDSQVTMMFWYRQQPGQSLTLIATANQGSEATYESGFVIDKFPISRPNLTFSTLTVSNMSPEDSSIYLCSAEAGPGETQYFGPGTRLLVL.

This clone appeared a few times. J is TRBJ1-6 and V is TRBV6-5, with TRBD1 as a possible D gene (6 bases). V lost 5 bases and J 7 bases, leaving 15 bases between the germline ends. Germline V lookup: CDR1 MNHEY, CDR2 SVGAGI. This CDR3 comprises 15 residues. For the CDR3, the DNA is TGTGCCAGCAGTCGTACAGGGTCCGGCAATTCACCCCTCCACTTT. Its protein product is CASSRTGSGNSPLHF.

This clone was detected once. The CDR3 region has the DNA TGTGCCAGCAGCCAAGGCCTCGGGGGGCCCAGCTATGAGCAGTTCTTC. Translated: CASSQGLGGPSYEQFF. The rearrangement uses TRBV4-2 and TRBJ2-1, with D perhaps matching TRBD2 (7 bases). This CDR3 is built from 16 residues. In germline, CDR1 is LGHNA, CDR2 YNFKEQ. With 1 base removed from V and 8 bases from J, the gap between germline ends came to 18 bases.

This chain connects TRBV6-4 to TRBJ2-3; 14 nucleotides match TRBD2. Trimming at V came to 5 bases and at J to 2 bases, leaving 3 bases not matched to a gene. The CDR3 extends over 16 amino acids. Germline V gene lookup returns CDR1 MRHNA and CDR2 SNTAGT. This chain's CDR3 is CASSKGLAGVTDTQYF. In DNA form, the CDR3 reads TGTGCCAGCAGTAAGGGACTAGCGGGGGTCACAGATACGCAGTATTTT.

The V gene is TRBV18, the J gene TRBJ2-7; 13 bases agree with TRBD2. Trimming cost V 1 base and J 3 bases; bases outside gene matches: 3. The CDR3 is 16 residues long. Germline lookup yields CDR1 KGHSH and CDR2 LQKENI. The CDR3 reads CASSPRLAGGNYEQYF. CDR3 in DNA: TGTGCCAGCTCACCACGACTAGCGGGGGGCAACTACGAGCAGTACTTC.